This T cell receptor beta chain was recovered during a study of cytomegalovirus exposure and HLA in healthy donors. Study-level information: In terms of ancestry, the Caucasian-associated cluster contained about four fifths of the approximately 400 genotyped donors. General study results and limits: The classifier, whose performance was assessed in both the original and validation cohorts, reportedly diagnosed cytomegalovirus status with high specificity and sensitivity. Most TCR sequences were seen very rarely across donors, but some public TCRs occurred in many. TCR beta chains numbering under 200 were designated cytomegalovirus-associated.

A multiplex PCR was run with 60 Vbeta primers and 13 Jbeta primers. Measured with immunoSEQ multiplex PCR; TCRdb has only the in-frame clones, and not every one. Of under 150,000 clones listed, roughly 70% are singletons. As regards this clone: As yet, its antigen is unknown.

The CDR3 has 13 amino acids. CDR1 is MNHEY and CDR2 is SMNVEV in the germline V gene (reference sequence). Between the trimmed V and J ends, which lost 6 bases and 5 bases, there was a span of 10 bases. The source is a woman in her forties in good health and CMV-seropositive. Sequencing was done on a sample of PBMCs. The chain is built from TRBV27 and TRBJ1-4; D may be TRBD1 (5 bases). Here the CDR3 reads CASSSNRNEKLFF. The CDR3 coding sequence is TGTGCCAGCAGCTCCAACAGGAATGAAAAACTGTTTTTT.